This T cell receptor (beta chain) was retrieved from a study of OX40 agonist ivuxolimab in advanced cancers. In the study overall: Hepatocellular carcinoma, melanoma, renal cell or head and neck cancer occurred in dose-escalation patients. A male proportion of about 80% was recorded, with mean age roughly 62 years and range roughly 23 to 79.

Profiling relied on immunoSEQ multiplex PCR, and the TCRdb table lists in-frame clones only, not all of them. The sample has tens of thousands of clones; 85% are singletons. The sample consisted of CD4+ or CD8+ T cells sorted from blood, taken in a trial of the OX40 agonist ivuxolimab. The clonotype originates from an adult with an advanced solid tumor such as melanoma, head and neck, liver or kidney cancer.

The CDR3 region is CASSYSETGVSGAFF. The DNA of the CDR3 is TGTGCCAGCAGTTACTCGGAGACAGGGGTAAGCGGAGCTTTCTTT. This chain uses TRBV6-5 with TRBJ1-1; 8 nucleotides agree with TRBD1. The CDR3 length is 15 residues. J gave up 10 bases and V 0 bases, and 10 bases lay outside the gene matches. CDR1 is MNHEY and CDR2 is SVGAGI in the germline V gene.